This TCR beta chain was sequenced in a study of early T cells in non-severe SARS-CoV-2 infection. Across the whole study: Unsorted whole-blood RNA was sequenced in bulk, leaving chains unpaired. Study-wide results and caveats: Database matching using VDJdb favored anti-spike CD8 responses, with private and CD4 specificities left missing.

The TCR library protocol attached unique molecular identifiers to the individual cDNA molecules. TCRdb recomputed calls from the 5' RACE reads with MiXCR, one row per CDR3 protein. The data contain roughly 52,000 distinct CDR3 sequences, over 7.5% of them singletons. This clonotype was detected only a few times. Its specificity is unknown. This CDR3 region has 12 residues. Trimming cost V 5 bases and J 12 bases, with 14 bases left between them. Sequencing used whole blood. This TCR derives from an adult who was a healthcare worker with PCR-confirmed SARS-CoV-2 infection or an uninfected control (not recorded which). The chain employs TRBV12-3 or TRBV12-4 and TRBJ1-5; D gene ambiguous. The CDR3 region is CASSVPGSHQHF. DNA of the CDR3: TGTGCCAGCAGTGTGCCCGGATCACACCAGCATTTT.